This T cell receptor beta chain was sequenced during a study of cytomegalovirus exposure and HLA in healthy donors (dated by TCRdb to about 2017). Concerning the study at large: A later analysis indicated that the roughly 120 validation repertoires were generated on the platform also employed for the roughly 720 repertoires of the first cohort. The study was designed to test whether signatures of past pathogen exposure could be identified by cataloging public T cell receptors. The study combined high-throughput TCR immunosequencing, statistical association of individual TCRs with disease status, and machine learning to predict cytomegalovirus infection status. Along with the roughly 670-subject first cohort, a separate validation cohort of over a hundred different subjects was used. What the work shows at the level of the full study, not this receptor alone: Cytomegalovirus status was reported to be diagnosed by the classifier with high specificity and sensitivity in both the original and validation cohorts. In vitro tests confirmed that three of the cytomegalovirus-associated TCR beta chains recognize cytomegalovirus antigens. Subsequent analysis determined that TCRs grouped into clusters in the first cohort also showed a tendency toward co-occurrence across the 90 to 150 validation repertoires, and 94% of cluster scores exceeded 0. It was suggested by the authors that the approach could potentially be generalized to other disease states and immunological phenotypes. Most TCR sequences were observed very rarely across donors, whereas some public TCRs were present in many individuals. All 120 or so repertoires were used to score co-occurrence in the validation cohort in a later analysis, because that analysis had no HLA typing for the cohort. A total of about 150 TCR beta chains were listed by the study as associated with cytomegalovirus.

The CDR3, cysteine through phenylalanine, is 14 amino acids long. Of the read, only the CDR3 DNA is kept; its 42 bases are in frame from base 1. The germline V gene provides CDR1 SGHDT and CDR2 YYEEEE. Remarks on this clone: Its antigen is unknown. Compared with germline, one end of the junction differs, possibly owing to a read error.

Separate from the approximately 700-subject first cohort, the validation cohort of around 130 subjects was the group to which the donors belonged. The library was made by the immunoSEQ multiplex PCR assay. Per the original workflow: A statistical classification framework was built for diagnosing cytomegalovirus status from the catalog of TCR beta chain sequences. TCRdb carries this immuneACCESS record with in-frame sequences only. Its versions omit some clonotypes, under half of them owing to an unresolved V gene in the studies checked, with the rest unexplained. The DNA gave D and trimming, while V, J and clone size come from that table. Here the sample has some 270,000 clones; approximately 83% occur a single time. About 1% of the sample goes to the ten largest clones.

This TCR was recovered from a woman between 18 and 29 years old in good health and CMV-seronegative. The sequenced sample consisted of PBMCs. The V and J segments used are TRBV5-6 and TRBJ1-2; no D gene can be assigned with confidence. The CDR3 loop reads CASSLGGSSRGCTF. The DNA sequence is TGTGCCAGCAGCTTGGGTGGCAGCTCCCGAGGCTGCACCTTC.